This T cell receptor beta chain was sequenced in a study of T-cell memory formation after mild COVID-19. Study as a whole: Largely, TCR clusters stayed within a single donor.

MiXCR was run by TCRdb on the 5' RACE reads, yielding one entry per CDR3 protein. Here the sample spans approximately 100,000 distinct CDR3 sequences, 11% being singletons. This clonotype has more than one count but fewer than ten. From germline, CDR1 is LGHNA and CDR2 YNFKEQ. The V end was cut by 1 base, the J end by 8 bases, with 12 bases between. This CDR3 contains 14 residues. The clonotype originates from a man between 18 and 29 years old who had mild COVID-19 (a few samples of this study predate the infection). Cell type and time point are not known. The chain is built from TRBV4-2 and TRBJ2-1, with D unclear. The material sequenced was PBMCs or a T cell subset sorted from them (not recorded which). The chain's CDR3 is CASSQAGLGYEQFF. The CDR3 DNA is TGTGCCAGCAGCCAAGCGGGTCTGGGATATGAGCAGTTCTTC.